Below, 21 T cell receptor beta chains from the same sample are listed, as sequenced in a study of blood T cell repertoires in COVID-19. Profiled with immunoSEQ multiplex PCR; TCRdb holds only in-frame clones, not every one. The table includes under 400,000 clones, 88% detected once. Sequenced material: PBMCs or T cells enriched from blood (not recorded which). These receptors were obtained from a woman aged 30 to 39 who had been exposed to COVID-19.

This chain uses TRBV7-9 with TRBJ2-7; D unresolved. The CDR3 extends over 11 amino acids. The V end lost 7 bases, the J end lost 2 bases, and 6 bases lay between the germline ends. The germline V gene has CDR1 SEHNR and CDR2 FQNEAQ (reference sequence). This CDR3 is CASTATYEQYF. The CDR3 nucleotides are TGTGCCAGCACAGCAACCTACGAGCAGTACTTC.

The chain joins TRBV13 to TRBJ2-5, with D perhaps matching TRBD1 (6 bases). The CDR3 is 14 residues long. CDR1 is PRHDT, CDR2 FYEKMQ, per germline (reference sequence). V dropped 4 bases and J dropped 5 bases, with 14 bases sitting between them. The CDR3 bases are TGTGCCAGCAGCTCTTTGAACAGGGCGGAGACCCAGTACTTC. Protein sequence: CASSSLNRAETQYF.

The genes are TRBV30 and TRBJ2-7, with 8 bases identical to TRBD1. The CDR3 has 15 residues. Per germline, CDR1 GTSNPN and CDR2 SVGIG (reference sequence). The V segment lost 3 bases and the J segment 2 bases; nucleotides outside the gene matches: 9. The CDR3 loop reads CAWSDGTGWPYEQYF. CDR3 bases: TGTGCCTGGAGCGACGGGACAGGTTGGCCCTACGAGCAGTACTTC.

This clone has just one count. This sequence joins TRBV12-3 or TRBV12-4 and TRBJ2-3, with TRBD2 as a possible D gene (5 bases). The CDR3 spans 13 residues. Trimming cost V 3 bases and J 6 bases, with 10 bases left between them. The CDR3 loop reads CASSLDGEDTQYF. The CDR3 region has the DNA TGTGCCAGCAGTTTGGACGGGGAGGATACGCAGTATTTT.

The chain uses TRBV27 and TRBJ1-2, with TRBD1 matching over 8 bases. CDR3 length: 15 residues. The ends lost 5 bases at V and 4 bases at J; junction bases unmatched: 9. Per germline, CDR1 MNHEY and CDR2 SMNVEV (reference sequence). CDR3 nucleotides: TGTGCCAGCAGTCGTGGGACAGGTTGGAGCTATGGCTACACCTTC. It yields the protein CASSRGTGWSYGYTF.

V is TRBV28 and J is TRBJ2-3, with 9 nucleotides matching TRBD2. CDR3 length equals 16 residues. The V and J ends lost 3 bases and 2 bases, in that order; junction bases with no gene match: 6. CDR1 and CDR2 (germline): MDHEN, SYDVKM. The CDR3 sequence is CASSLVSGGNTDTQYF. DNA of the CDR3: TGTGCCAGCAGTTTGGTTAGCGGGGGAAACACAGATACGCAGTATTTT.

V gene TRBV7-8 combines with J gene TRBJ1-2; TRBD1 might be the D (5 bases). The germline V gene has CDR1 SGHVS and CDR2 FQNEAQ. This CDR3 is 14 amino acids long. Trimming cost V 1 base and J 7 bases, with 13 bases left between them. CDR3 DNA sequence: TGTGCCAGCAGCTTAGGCGGCAGGGCCACTGGCTACACCTTC. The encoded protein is CASSLGGRATGYTF.

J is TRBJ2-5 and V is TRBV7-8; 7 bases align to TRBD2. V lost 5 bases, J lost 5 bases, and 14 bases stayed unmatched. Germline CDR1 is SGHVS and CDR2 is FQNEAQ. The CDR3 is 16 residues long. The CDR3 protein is CASSPPTSVRPETQYF. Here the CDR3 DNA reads TGTGCCAGCAGCCCCCCCACTAGCGTACGGCCGGAGACCCAGTACTTC.

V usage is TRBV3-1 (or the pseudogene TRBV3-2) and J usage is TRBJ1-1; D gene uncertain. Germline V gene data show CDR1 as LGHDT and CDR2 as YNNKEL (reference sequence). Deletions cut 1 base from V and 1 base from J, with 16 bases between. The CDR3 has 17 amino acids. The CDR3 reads CASSQVPRPPTNTEAFF. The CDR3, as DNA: TGTGCCAGCAGCCAAGTCCCTAGACCTCCAACGAACACTGAAGCTTTCTTT.

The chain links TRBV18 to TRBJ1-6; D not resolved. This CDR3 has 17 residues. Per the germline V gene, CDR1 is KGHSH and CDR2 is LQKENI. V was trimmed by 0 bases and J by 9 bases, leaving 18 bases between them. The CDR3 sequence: CASSPPFGVGLVSPLHF. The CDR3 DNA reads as TGTGCCAGCTCACCACCGTTTGGTGTCGGTCTTGTTTCACCCCTCCACTTT.

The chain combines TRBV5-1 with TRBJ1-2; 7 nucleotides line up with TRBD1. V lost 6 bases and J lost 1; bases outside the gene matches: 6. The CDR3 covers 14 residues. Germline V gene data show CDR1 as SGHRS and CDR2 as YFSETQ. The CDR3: CASTSGQHNYGYTF. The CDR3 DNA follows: TGCGCCAGCACCTCGGGACAGCATAACTATGGCTACACCTTC.

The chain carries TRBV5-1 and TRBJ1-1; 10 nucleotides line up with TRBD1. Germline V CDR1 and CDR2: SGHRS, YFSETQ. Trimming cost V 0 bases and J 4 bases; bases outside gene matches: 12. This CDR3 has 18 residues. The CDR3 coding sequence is TGCGCCAGCAGCTTGGTGACCGTGACAGGGGGCCTTAGCACTGAAGCTTTCTTT. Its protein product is CASSLVTVTGGLSTEAFF.

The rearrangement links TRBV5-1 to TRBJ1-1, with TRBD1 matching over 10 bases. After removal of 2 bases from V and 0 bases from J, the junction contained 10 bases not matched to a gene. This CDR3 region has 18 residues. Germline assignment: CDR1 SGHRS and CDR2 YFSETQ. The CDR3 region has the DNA TGCGCCAGCAGCTTCCTCCCCAGACAGGGGGCAATGAACACTGAAGCTTTCTTT. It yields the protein CASSFLPRQGAMNTEAFF.

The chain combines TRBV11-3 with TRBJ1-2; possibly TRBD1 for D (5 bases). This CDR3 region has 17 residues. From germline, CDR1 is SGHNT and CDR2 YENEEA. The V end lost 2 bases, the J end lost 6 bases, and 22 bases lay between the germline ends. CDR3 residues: CASSLYSDMTLGNGYTF. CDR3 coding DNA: TGTGCCAGCAGCTTATATTCGGACATGACTCTTGGCAATGGCTACACCTTC.

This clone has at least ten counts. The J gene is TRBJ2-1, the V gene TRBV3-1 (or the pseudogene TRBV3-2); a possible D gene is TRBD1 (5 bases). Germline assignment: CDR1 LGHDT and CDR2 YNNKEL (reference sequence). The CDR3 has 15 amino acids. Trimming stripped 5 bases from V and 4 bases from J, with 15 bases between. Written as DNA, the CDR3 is TGTGCCAGCAGCTCGAGACTGGGGCCGTACAATGAGCAGTTCTTC. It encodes CASSSRLGPYNEQFF.

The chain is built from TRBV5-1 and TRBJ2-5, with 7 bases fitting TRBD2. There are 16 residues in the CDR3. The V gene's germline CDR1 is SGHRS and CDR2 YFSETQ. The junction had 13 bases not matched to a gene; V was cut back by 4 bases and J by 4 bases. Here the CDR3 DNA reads TGCGCCAGCAGCGCACGACTAGCATCACAAGCAGAGACCCAGTACTTC. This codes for CASSARLASQAETQYF.

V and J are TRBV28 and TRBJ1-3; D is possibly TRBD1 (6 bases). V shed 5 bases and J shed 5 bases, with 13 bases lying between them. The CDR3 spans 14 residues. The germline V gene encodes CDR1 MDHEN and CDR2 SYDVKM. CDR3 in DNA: TGTGCCAGCAGTCTGGCAGGGGAACGAAACACCATATATTTT. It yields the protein CASSLAGERNTIYF.

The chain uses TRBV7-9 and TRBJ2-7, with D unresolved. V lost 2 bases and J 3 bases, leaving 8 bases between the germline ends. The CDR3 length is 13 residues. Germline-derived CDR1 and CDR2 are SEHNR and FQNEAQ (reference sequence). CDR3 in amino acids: CASSLRAIYEQYF. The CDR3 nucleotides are TGTGCCAGCAGCTTACGAGCGATCTACGAGCAGTACTTC.

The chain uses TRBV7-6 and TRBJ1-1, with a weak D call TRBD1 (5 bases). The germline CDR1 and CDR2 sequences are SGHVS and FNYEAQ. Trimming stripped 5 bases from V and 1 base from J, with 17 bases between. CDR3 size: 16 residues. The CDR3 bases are TGTGCCAGCAGCCCTTACCGGGGGGGGACGAACACTGAAGCTTTCTTT. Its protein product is CASSPYRGGTNTEAFF.

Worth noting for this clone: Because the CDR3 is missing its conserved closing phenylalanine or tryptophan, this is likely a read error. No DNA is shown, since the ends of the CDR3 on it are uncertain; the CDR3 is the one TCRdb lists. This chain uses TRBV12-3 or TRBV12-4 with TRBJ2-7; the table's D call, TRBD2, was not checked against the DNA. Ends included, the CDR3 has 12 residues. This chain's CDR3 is CASLIGTSLGLC.

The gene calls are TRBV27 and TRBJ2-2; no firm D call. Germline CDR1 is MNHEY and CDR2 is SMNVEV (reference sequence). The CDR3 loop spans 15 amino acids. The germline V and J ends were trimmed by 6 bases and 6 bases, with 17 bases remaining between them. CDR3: CASSPRSLAPGELFF. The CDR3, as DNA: TGTGCCAGCAGCCCCCGTAGCCTGGCTCCCGGGGAGCTGTTTTTT.